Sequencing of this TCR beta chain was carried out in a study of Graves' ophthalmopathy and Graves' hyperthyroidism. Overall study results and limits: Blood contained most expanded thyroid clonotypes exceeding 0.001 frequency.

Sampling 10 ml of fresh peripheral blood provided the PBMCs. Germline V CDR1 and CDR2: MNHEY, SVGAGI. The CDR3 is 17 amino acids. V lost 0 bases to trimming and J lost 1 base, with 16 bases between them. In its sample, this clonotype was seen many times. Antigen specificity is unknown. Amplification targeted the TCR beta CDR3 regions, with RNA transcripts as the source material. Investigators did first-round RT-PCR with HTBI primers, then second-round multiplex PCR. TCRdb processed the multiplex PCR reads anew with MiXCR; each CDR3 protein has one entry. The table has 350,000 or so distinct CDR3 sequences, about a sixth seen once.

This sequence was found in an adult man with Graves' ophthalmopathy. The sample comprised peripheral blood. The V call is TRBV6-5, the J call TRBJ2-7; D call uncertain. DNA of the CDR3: TGTGCCAGCAGTTACTCGATATTTGTGGCCCGTTCCTACGAGCAGTACTTC. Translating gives CASSYSIFVARSYEQYF.